This T cell receptor (beta chain) is from a study of cytomegalovirus exposure and HLA in healthy donors. Both 60 Vbeta primers and 13 Jbeta primers went into the PCR. The table came from immunoSEQ multiplex PCR; TCRdb's copy has only in-frame clones and leaves some out. The profile shows roughly 130,000 clones, roughly 83% of them singletons. Study-level points and caveats: Researchers left out some V segments, among them TRBV6-2 and TRBV6-3, as indistinguishable.

This CDR3 comprises 15 residues. Germline V gene sequence: CDR1 LGHNT, CDR2 FRNRAP. With 1 base clipped from V and 1 base from J, the junction kept 0 bases outside the gene matches. A note on this clone: Its antigen is undetermined.

The chain couples TRBV12-5 to TRBJ1-3, with 8 bases that match TRBD1. The TCR comes from a girl aged 2-15 years in good health and CMV-seronegative. Sequenced input: PBMCs. The CDR3 sequence: CASGLGQGSGNTIYF. CDR3 nucleotides: TGTGCTAGTGGTTTGGGACAGGGGTCTGGAAACACCATATATTTT.